This T cell receptor (beta chain) came from a study of cytomegalovirus exposure and HLA in healthy donors. Study-level information: Both the roughly 120 validation repertoires and the 500 to 700 first-cohort repertoires used the same platform, as reported by a later analysis.

About this clone itself: Its specificity is not known.

Losses at the gene ends were 4 bases for V and 6 bases for J; bases not matched to a gene: 4. This CDR3 has 14 residues. Germline assignment: CDR1 SGDLS and CDR2 YYNGEE. General study findings and limits: The study recorded 160 or so TCR beta chains that were cytomegalovirus-associated. Most TCR sequences showed up rarely, but some public TCRs showed up in many donors.

The table came from immunoSEQ multiplex PCR; TCRdb's copy has only in-frame clones and leaves some out. The table shows approximately 160,000 clones, with 85% to 90% occurring only once. The TCR was taken from a woman in her late teens or twenties in good health and CMV-seropositive. The sequenced sample was PBMCs. The chain links TRBV9 to TRBJ2-1; 10 nucleotides align to TRBD1. The DNA for the CDR3 is TGTGCCAGCAGCTTTCGGGACAGGGGCAATGAGCAGTTCTTC. Translated, it gives CASSFRDRGNEQFF.